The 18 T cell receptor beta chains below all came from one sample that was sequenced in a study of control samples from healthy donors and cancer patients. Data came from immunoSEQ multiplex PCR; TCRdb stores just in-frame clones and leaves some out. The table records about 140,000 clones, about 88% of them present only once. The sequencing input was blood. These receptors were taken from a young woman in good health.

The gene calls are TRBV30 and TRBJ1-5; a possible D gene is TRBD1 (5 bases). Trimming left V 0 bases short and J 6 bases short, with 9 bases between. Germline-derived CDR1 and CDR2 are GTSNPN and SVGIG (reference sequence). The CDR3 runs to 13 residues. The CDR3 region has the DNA TGTGCCTGGAGTGTACAGGTCGGTCAGCCCCAGCATTTT. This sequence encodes CAWSVQVGQPQHF.

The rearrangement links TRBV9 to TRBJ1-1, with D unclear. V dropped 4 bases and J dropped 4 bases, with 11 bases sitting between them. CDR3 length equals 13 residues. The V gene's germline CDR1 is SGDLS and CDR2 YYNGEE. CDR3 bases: TGTGCCAGCAGCTCTACAGTGAGCACTGAAGCTTTCTTT. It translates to CASSSTVSTEAFF.

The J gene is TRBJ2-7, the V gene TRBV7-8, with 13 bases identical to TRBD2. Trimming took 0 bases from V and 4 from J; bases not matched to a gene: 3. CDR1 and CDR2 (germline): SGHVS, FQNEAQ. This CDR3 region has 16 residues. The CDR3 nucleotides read TGTGCCAGCAGCTTAGCTCCGGGACTAGCGGGATACGAGCAGTACTTC. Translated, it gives CASSLAPGLAGYEQYF.

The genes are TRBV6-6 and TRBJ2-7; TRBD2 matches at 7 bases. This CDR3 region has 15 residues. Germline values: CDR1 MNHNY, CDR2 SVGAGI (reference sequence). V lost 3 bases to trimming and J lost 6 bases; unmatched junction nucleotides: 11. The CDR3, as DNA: TGTGCCAGCAGTTATTCGGCGGGAGCTGATCTCGAGCAGTACTTC. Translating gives CASSYSAGADLEQYF.

CDR3 in DNA: TGTGCCAGTAGTACCCCGACCTACACCGGGGAGCTGTTTTTT. Translating gives CASSTPTYTGELFF. The chain carries TRBV19 and TRBJ2-2; D unclear. Deletions cut 4 bases from V and 3 bases from J, with 9 bases between. The CDR3 is 14 residues long. Germline CDR1 LNHDA, CDR2 SQIVND (reference sequence). The full variable domain, its missing parts supplied by reference TRBV19 and TRBJ2-2, is DGGITQSPKYLFRKEGQNVTLSCEQNLNHDAMYWYRQDPGQGLRLIYYSQIVNDFQKGDIAEGYSVSREKKESFPLTVTSAQKNPTAFYLCASSTPTYTGELFFGEGSRLTVL.

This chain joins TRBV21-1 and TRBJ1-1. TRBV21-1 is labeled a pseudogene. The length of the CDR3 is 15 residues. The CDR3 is CASSKVGPPPTEAFF. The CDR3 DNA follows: TGTGCCAGCAGCAAAGTGGGACCTCCCCCCACTGAAGCTTTCTTT.

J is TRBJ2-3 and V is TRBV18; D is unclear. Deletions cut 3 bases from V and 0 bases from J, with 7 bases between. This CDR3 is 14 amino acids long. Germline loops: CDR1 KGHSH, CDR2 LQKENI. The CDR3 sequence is CASSPGPSTDTQYF. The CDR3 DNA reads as TGTGCCAGCTCACCGGGCCCTAGCACAGATACGCAGTATTTT.

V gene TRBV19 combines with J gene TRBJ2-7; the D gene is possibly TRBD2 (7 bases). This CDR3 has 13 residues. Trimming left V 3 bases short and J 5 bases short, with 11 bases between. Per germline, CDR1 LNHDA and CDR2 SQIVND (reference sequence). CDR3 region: CASSIGGLDEQYF. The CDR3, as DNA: TGTGCCAGTAGTATCGGGGGGCTCGACGAGCAGTACTTC.

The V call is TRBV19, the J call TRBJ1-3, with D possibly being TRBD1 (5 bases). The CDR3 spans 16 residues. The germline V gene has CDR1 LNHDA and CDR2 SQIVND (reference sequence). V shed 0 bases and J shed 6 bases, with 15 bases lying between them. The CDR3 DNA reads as TGTGCCAGTAGTATAGATCAGGCAGGGTCTAAAAACACCATATATTTT. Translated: CASSIDQAGSKNTIYF.

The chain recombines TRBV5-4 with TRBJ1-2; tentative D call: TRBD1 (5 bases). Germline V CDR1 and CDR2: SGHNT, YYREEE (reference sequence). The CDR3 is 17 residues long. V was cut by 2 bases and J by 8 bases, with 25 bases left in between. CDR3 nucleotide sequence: TGTGCCAGCAGCTTTGGCGGGACGGGACCCAGCATCGGGGGCTACACCTTC. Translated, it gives CASSFGGTGPSIGGYTF.

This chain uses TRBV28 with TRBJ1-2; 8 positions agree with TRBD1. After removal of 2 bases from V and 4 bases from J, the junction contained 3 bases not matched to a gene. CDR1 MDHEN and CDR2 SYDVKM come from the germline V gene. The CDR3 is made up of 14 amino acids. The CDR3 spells CASSLPDRGYGYTF. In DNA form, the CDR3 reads TGTGCCAGCAGTTTACCAGACAGGGGCTATGGCTACACCTTC.

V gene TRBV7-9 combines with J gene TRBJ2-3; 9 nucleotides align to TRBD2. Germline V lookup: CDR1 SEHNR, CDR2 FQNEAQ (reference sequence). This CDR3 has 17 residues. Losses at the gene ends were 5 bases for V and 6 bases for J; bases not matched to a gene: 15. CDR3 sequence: CASSNGSAGGPEDTQYF. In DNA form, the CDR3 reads TGTGCCAGCAGCAACGGTTCGGCGGGAGGGCCTGAGGATACGCAGTATTTT. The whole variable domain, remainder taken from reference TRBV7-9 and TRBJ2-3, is DTGVSQNPRHKITKRGQNVTFRCDPISEHNRLYWYRQTLGQGPEFLTYFQNEAQLEKSRLLSDRFSAERPKGSFSTLEIQRTEQGDSAMYLCASSNGSAGGPEDTQYFGPGTRLTVL.

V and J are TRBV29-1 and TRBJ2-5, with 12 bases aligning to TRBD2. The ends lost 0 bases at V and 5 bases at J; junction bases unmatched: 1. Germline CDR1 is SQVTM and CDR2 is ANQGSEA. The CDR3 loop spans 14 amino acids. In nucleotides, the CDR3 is TGCAGCGTTGAAGAACTAGCGGGAGGTGAGACCCAGTACTTC. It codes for CSVEELAGGETQYF.

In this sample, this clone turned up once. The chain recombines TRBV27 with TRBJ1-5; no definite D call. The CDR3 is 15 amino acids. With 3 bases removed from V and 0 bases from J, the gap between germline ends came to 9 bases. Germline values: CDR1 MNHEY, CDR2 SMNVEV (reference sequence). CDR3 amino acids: CASSFGRTSNQPQHF. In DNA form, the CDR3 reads TGTGCCAGCAGTTTTGGCAGGACTAGCAATCAGCCCCAGCATTTT.

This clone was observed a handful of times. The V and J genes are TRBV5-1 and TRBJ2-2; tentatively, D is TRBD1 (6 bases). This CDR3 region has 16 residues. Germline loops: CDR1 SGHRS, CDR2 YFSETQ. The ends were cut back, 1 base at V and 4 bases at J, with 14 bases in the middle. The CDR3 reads CASSLQAQGFTGELFF. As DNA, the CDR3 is TGCGCCAGCAGCTTGCAAGCCCAGGGGTTCACCGGGGAGCTGTTTTTT.

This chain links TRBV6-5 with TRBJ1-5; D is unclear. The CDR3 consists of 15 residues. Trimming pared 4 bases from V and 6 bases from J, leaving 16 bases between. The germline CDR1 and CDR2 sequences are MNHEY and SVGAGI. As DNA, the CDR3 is TGTGCCAGCAGTTCCGGGTTGCCCGTGGGTCAGCCCCAGCATTTT. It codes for CASSSGLPVGQPQHF.

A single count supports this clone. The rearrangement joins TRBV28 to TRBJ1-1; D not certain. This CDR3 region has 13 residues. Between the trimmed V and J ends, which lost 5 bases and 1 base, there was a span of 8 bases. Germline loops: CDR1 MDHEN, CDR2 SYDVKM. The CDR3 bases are TGTGCCAGCAGTGCCAGGTGGAACACTGAAGCTTTCTTT. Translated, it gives CASSARWNTEAFF.

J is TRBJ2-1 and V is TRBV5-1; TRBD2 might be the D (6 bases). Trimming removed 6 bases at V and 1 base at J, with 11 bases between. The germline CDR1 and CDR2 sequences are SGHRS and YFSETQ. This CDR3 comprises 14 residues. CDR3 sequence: CASTSAESYNEQFF. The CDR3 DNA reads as TGCGCCAGCACTAGCGCCGAATCCTACAATGAGCAGTTCTTC.